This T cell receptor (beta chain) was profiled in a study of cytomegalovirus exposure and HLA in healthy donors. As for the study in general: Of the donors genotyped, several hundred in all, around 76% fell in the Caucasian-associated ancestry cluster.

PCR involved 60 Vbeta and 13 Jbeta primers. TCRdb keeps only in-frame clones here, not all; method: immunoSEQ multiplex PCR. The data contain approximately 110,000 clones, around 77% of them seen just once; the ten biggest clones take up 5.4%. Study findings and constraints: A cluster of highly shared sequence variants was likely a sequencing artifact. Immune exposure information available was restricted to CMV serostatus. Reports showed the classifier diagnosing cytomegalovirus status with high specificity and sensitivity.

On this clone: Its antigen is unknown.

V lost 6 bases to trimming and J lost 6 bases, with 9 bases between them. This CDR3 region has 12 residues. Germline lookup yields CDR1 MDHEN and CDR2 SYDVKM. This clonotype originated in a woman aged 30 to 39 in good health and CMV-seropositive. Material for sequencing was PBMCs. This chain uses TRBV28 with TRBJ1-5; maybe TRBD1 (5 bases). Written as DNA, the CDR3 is TGTGCCAGCAGCCGACAGTTTCAGCCCCAGCATTTT. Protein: CASSRQFQPQHF.